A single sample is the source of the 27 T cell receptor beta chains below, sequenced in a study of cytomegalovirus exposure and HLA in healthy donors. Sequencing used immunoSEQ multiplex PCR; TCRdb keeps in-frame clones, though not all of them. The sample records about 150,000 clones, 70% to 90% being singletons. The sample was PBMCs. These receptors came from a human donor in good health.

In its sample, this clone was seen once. In DNA form, the CDR3 reads TGCGCCAGCAGCCACTCAGGGGGCTCCTACGAGCAGTACTTC. It codes for CASSHSGGSYEQYF. The chain joins TRBV4-1 to TRBJ2-7, with TRBD1 matching over 7 bases. This CDR3 spans 14 amino acids. V shed 3 bases and J 0 bases; nucleotides not matched to a gene: 2. Germline assignment: CDR1 MGHRA and CDR2 YSYEKL.

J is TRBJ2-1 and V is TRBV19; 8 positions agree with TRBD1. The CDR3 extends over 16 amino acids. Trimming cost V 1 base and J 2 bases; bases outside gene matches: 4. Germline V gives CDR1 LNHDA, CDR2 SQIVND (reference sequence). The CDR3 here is CASSIVDRGAYNEQFF. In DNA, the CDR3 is TGTGCCAGTAGTATAGTCGACAGGGGTGCCTACAATGAGCAGTTCTTC.

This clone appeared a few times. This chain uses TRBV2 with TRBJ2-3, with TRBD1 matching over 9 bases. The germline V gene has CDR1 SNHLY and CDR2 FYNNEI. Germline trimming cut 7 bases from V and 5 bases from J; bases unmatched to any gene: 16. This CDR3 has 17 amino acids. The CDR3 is CASTRRLLTGGIDTQYF. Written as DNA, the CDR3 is TGTGCCAGCACCCGAAGGCTTTTGACAGGGGGAATAGATACGCAGTATTTT. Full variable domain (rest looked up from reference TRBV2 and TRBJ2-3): EPEVTQTPSHQVTQMGQEVILRCVPISNHLYFYWYRQILGQKVEFLVSFYNNEISEKSEIFDDQFSVERPDGSNFTLKIRSTKLEDSAMYFCASTRRLLTGGIDTQYFGPGTRLTVL.

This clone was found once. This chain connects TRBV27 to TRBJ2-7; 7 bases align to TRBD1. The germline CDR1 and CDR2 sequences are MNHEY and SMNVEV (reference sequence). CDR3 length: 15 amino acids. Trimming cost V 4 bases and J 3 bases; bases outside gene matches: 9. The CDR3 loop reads CASSSPRGRDYEQYF. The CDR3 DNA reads TGTGCCAGCAGTTCTCCCAGGGGGAGAGACTACGAGCAGTACTTC.

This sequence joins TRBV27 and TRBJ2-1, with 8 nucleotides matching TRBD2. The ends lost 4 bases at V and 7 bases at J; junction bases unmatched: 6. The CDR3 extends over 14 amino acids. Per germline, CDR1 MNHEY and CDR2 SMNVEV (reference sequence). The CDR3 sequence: CASSSSGSWNEQFF. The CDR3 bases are TGTGCCAGCAGTTCCAGCGGGAGTTGGAATGAGCAGTTCTTC.

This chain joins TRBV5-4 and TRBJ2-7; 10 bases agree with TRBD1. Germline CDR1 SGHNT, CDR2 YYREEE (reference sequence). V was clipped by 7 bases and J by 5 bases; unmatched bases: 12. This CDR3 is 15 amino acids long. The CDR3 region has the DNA TGTGCCAGCCGGAAGATCGGGACAGGGGTCCACGAGCAGTACTTC. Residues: CASRKIGTGVHEQYF.

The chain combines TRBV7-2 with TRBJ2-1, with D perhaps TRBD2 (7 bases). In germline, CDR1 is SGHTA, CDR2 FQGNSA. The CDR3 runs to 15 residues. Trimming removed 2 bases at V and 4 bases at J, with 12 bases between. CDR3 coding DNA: TGTGCCAGCAGCTTAATGGCGGGGGCATACAATGAGCAGTTCTTC. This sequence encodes CASSLMAGAYNEQFF.

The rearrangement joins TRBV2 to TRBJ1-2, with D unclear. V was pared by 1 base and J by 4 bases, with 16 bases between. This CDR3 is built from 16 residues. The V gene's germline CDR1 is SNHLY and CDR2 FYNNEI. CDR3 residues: CASSEGRAGQVYGYTF. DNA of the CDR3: TGTGCCAGCAGTGAAGGACGGGCGGGCCAAGTCTATGGCTACACCTTC. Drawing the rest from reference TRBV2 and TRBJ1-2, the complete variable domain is EPEVTQTPSHQVTQMGQEVILRCVPISNHLYFYWYRQILGQKVEFLVSFYNNEISEKSEIFDDQFSVERPDGSNFTLKIRSTKLEDSAMYFCASSEGRAGQVYGYTFGSGTRLTVV.

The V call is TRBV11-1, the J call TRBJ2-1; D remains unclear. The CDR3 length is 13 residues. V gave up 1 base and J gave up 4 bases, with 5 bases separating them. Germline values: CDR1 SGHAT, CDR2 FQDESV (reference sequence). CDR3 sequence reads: CASSLGVYNEQFF. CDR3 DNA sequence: TGTGCCAGCAGCTTAGGCGTGTACAATGAGCAGTTCTTC.

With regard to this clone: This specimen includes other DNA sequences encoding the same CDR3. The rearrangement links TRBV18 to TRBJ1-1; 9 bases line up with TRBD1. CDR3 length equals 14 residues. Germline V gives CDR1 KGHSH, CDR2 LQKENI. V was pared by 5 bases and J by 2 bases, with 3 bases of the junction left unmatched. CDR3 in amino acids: CASSSGQGNTEAFF. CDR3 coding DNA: TGTGCCAGCTCATCGGGACAGGGAAACACTGAAGCTTTCTTT.

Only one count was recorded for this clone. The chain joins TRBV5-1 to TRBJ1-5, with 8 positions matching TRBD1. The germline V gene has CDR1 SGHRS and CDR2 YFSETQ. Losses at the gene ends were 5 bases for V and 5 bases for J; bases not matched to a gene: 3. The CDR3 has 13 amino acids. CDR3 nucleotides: TGCGCCAGCAGTCAGGACAGGGATCAGCCCCAGCATTTT. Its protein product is CASSQDRDQPQHF. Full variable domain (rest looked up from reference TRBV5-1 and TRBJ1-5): KAGVTQTPRYLIKTRGQQVTLSCSPISGHRSVSWYQQTPGQGLQFLFEYFSETQRNKGNFPGRFSGRQFSNSRSEMNVSTLELGDSALYLCASSQDRDQPQHFGDGTRLSIL.

CDR3 residues: CASSYSTRRAAEQYF. CDR3 DNA: TGTGCCAGCAGTTACTCCACGCGCAGGGCGGCCGAGCAGTACTTC. This chain uses TRBV6-5 with TRBJ2-7; perhaps TRBD1 as D (5 bases). V gave up 0 bases and J gave up 6 bases, with 15 bases separating them. The germline CDR1 and CDR2 sequences are MNHEY and SVGAGI. CDR3 length: 15 amino acids.

The CDR3 region is CASSMRAEGEQYF. CDR3 nucleotides: TGTGCCAGTAGTATGAGAGCGGAAGGCGAGCAGTACTTC. This chain links TRBV19 with TRBJ2-7, with D perhaps TRBD2 (5 bases). CDR1 is LNHDA, CDR2 SQIVND, per germline (reference sequence). The V end was cut by 3 bases, the J end by 6 bases, with 12 bases between. The CDR3 covers 13 residues. The complete variable domain, with remaining parts taken from reference TRBV19 and TRBJ2-7, reads DGGITQSPKYLFRKEGQNVTLSCEQNLNHDAMYWYRQDPGQGLRLIYYSQIVNDFQKGDIAEGYSVSREKKESFPLTVTSAQKNPTAFYLCASSMRAEGEQYFGPGTRLTVT.

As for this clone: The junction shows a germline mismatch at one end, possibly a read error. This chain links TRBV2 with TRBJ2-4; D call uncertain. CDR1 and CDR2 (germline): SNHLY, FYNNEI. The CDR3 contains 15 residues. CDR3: CASREEQIAKNIQYF. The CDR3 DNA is TGTGCCAGCAGAGAAGAACAGATAGCCAAAAACATTCAGTACTTC.

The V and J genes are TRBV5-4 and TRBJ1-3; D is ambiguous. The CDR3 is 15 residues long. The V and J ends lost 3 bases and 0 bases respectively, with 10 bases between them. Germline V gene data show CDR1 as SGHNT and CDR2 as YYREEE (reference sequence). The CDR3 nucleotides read TGTGCCAGCAGCTCGGGTGGTTCCTCTGGAAACACCATATATTTT. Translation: CASSSGGSSGNTIYF.

This CDR3 reads CASSLQYNNEQFF. The CDR3 region has the DNA TGTGCCAGCAGTTTACAGTACAACAATGAGCAGTTCTTC. The V gene is TRBV27, the J gene TRBJ2-1; D unresolved. This CDR3 is built from 13 residues. Trimming removed 2 bases at V and 5 bases at J, with 7 bases between. Germline values: CDR1 MNHEY, CDR2 SMNVEV (reference sequence).

The CDR3 region is CASSSGTSYEQYF. In DNA, the CDR3 is TGCGCCAGCAGTTCCGGGACTAGTTACGAGCAGTACTTC. The rearrangement uses TRBV5-1 and TRBJ2-7; 8 positions agree with TRBD2. This CDR3 contains 13 residues. The germline V gene encodes CDR1 SGHRS and CDR2 YFSETQ. Trimming removed 5 bases from V and 4 bases from J; junction bases left unmatched: 5.

The CDR3 loop reads CASSRGQSSGNTIYF. The CDR3 nucleotides are TGTGCCAGCAGTAGGGGACAGAGCTCTGGAAACACCATATATTTT. The genes are TRBV6-1 and TRBJ1-3, with 7 bases fitting TRBD1. Unmatched junction bases numbered 4, after V lost 5 bases and J lost 0 bases. This CDR3 spans 15 amino acids. Germline V lookup: CDR1 MNHNS, CDR2 SASEGT.

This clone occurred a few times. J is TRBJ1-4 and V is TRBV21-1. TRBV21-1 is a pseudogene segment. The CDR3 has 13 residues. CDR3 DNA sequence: TGTGCCAGCCGTTCGACTCCAAGTGAAAAACTGTTTTTT. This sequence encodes CASRSTPSEKLFF.

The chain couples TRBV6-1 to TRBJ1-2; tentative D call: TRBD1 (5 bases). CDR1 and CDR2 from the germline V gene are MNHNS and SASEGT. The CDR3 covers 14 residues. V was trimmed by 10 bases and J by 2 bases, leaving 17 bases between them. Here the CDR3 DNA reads TGTGCCATCCACAGCAGGGTTGGGAACTATGGCTACACCTTC. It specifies CAIHSRVGNYGYTF.

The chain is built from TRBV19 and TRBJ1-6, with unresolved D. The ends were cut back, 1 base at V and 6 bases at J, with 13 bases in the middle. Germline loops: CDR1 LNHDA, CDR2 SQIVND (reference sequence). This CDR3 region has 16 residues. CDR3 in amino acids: CASSIVPGLLNSPLHF. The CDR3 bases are TGTGCCAGTAGTATAGTCCCAGGACTCCTTAATTCACCCCTCCACTTT. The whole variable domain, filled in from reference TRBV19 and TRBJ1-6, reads DGGITQSPKYLFRKEGQNVTLSCEQNLNHDAMYWYRQDPGQGLRLIYYSQIVNDFQKGDIAEGYSVSREKKESFPLTVTSAQKNPTAFYLCASSIVPGLLNSPLHFGNGTRLTVT.

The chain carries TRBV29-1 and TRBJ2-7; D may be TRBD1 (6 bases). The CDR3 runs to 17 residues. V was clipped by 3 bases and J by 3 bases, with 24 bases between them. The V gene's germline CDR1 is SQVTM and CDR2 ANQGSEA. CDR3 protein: CSVEVEQGSLRVYEQYF. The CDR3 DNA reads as TGCAGCGTTGAGGTCGAACAGGGTTCGTTACGGGTCTACGAGCAGTACTTC.

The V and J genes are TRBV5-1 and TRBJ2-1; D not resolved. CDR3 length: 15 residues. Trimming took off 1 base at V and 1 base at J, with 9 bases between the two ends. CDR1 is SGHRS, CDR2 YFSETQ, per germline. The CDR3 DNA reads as TGCGCCAGCAGCTTGACAGCCCAATCCTACAATGAGCAGTTCTTC. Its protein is CASSLTAQSYNEQFF.

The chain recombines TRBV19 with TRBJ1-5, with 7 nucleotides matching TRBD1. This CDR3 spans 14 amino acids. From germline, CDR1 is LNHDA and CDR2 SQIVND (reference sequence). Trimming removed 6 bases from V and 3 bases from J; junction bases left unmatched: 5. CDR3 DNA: TGTGCCAGTAGGAACAGGGGATACAATCAGCCCCAGCATTTT. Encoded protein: CASRNRGYNQPQHF.

The CDR3 here is CASSLAGPGQYF. As DNA, the CDR3 is TGCGCCAGCAGCTTAGCGGGGCCGGGGCAGTACTTC. The chain recombines TRBV5-1 with TRBJ2-7; 7 nucleotides line up with TRBD2. This CDR3 spans 12 amino acids. Germline values: CDR1 SGHRS, CDR2 YFSETQ. V lost 2 bases to trimming and J lost 9 bases; unmatched junction nucleotides: 5. Variable domain in full (rest from reference TRBV5-1 and TRBJ2-7): KAGVTQTPRYLIKTRGQQVTLSCSPISGHRSVSWYQQTPGQGLQFLFEYFSETQRNKGNFPGRFSGRQFSNSRSEMNVSTLELGDSALYLCASSLAGPGQYFGPGTRLTVT.

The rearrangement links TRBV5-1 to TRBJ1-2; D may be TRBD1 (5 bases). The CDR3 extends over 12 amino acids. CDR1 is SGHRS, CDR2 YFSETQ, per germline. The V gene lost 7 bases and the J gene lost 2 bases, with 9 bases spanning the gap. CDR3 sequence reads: CASGNRNYGYTF. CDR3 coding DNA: TGCGCCAGCGGAAACAGGAACTATGGCTACACCTTC.

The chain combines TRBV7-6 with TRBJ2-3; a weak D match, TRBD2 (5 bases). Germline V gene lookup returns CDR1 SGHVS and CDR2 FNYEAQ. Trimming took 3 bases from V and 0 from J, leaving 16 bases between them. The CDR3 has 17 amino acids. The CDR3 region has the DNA TGTGCCAGCAGCTTGCGGGCCGACGGAATAAGCACAGATACGCAGTATTTT. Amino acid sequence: CASSLRADGISTDTQYF.